This TCR beta chain is drawn from a study of control samples from healthy donors and cancer patients. The repertoire was sequenced with immunoSEQ multiplex PCR; TCRdb's copy has only in-frame clones and lacks some. The sample has about 160,000 clones, less than 95% seen once. Trimming left V 0 bases short and J 6 bases short, with 10 bases between. CDR3 length: 15 amino acids. From germline, CDR1 is SGDLS and CDR2 YYNGEE. This chain connects TRBV9 to TRBJ1-6; D not certain. What was sequenced was PBMCs. The source of this sequence is a man aged 55 to 70 with colorectal cancer. CDR3 in DNA: TGTGCCAGCAGCGTAGGTCGGAGTTTTAATTCACCCCTCCACTTT. Encoded protein: CASSVGRSFNSPLHF.